The rows below give T cell receptor beta chains drawn from one sample of a study of immune reconstitution after stem cell transplant in scleroderma. Each CDR3 protein is one row after TCRdb ran MiXCR on the RT-PCR reads. The data show about 2,400 distinct CDR3 sequences, 6.4% seen once. The specimen was taken before or after autologous hematopoietic stem cell transplantation (not recorded which). These receptors were obtained from a female donor with systemic sclerosis. The conserved cysteine and the conserved F or W are not part of the CDR3 here. Fields, in order: CDR3 length, V gene, D gene, J gene, CDR3 protein. D genes are given only for firm matches.

13	TRBV2	TRBD2	TRBJ2-3	ASRRLAVSTDTQY
15	TRBV7-8	TRBD1	TRBJ1-3	ASSPGTATYSGNTIY
13	TRBV5-1	NA	TRBJ2-1	ASSLVGSSYNEQF
13	TRBV13	NA	TRBJ1-6	ASTLATSYNSPLH
14	TRBV7-2	TRBD2	TRBJ2-5	ASSLSASAGVGTQY
15	TRBV19	NA	TRBJ1-5	ASTNTGPPGGGQPQH
14	TRBV20-1	NA	TRBJ1-6	SARDRPGADNSPLH
9	TRBV5-1	NA	TRBJ1-1	ASSLGYEAF
14	TRBV6-1	NA	TRBJ2-1	ASSEEGGGGLGEQF
14	TRBV5-4	NA	TRBJ2-3	ASSQTRGLSTDTQY
15	TRBV7-2	TRBD2	TRBJ2-1	ASSLGGTPTGYNEQF
10	TRBV12-3/TRBV12-4	NA	TRBJ2-7	ASSLRTFEQY
14	TRBV5-1	TRBD1	TRBJ1-1	ASSRGTGGAFAEAF
14	TRBV20-1	TRBD2	TRBJ2-2	SARDPLAGDTGELF
12	TRBV7-2	TRBD2	TRBJ2-3	ASSLAGSTDTQY
12	TRBV7-9	TRBD1	TRBJ1-4	ASRSRTGNEKLF
10	TRBV9	NA	TRBJ1-2	ASSSQGWGYT
13	TRBV7-3	TRBD2	TRBJ2-5	ASSLTRGAQETQY
13	TRBV4-2	NA	TRBJ2-7	ASSQGQGGDYEQY
15	TRBV6-2/TRBV6-3	NA	TRBJ1-1	ASSPDRPGVVVFEAF
11	TRBV5-4	TRBD1	TRBJ1-6	ASSGQTNSPLH
13	TRBV9	NA	TRBJ1-4	ASSEQGGTNEKLF
11	TRBV20-1	NA	TRBJ2-3	SALDYTTDTQY
16	TRBV6-5	NA	TRBJ1-3	ASRHRLETPYSGNTIY
11	TRBV9	NA	TRBJ2-5	ASSVAASRTQY
13	TRBV20-1	NA	TRBJ1-2	SARGSRTANYGYT
13	TRBV5-4	NA	TRBJ2-1	ASSEGGDGVNEQF
14	TRBV28	NA	TRBJ2-3	ASSFRPRRTTDTQY
13	TRBV29-1	NA	TRBJ2-1	SVEGAAEKYNEQF
11	TRBV6-5	NA	TRBJ1-1	ASNPPGNTEAF
11	TRBV5-6	NA	TRBJ2-7	ASSGGFSYEQY
12	TRBV28	NA	TRBJ1-1	ASSGRGVNTEAF
14	TRBV4-3	TRBD2	TRBJ2-5	ASSLLGSGGQETQY
11	TRBV12-3/TRBV12-4	TRBD1	TRBJ1-2	ASSQGGAKGYT
12	TRBV7-2	NA	TRBJ1-4	ASSFGGPNEKLF
11	TRBV29-1	NA	TRBJ2-1	SSRGVSQNEQF
10	TRBV6-2/TRBV6-3	NA	TRBJ2-2	ASSRGTGELF
9	TRBV2	NA	TRBJ2-5	ASTNQGTQY
12	TRBV21-1	NA	TRBJ2-2	ASSFDRRTGELF
13	TRBV7-3	NA	TRBJ2-7	ASSLTPGLASQQY
11	TRBV7-2	NA	TRBJ2-7	ASSATTGFEQY
11	TRBV20-1	TRBD1	TRBJ2-5	SAPRGSQETQY
12	TRBV5-1	NA	TRBJ2-2	ASRGETNTGELF
13	TRBV5-1	NA	TRBJ2-1	ASSLGRVDYNEQF
12	TRBV27	TRBD1	TRBJ2-1	ASNTFPRDREQF
13	TRBV10-3	NA	TRBJ1-1	AISAALVGNTEAF
9	TRBV20-1	NA	TRBJ1-2	SAKDSRGYT
13	TRBV5-1	NA	TRBJ2-5	ASSLGIQAQETQY
12	TRBV28	TRBD1	TRBJ2-3	ASSRDRVTDTQY
13	TRBV20-1	TRBD2	TRBJ2-7	SAREASGGTGEQY
12	TRBV6-5	TRBD1	TRBJ2-2	ASRGTGVSGELF
14	TRBV27	NA	TRBJ1-1	ASSLVLPGVYTEAF
13	TRBV6-2/TRBV6-3	NA	TRBJ2-1	ASSYTGPSYNEQF
13	TRBV7-3	NA	TRBJ2-1	ASSLDKSSYNEQF
13	TRBV4-3	TRBD1	TRBJ2-7	ASSHQTGISYEQY
11	TRBV27	TRBD1	TRBJ1-5	ASRTGESQPQH
11	TRBV20-1	NA	TRBJ1-2	SALRRETYGYT
14	TRBV19	TRBD2	TRBJ2-1	ASSIGLAGRYNEQF
9	TRBV6-2/TRBV6-3	NA	TRBJ1-1	AGGKNTEAF